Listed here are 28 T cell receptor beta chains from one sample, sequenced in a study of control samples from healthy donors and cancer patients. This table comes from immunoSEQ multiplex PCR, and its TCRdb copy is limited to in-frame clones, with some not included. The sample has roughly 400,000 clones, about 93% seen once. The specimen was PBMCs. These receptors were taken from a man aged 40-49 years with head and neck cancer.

The CDR3 DNA is TGCGCCAGCAGCTTGGGTCTCTCGGCAGGGAGCTACAATGAGCAGTTCTTC. Translating it yields CASSLGLSAGSYNEQFF. The V gene is TRBV5-1, the J gene TRBJ2-1; D is tentatively TRBD1 or TRBD2 (5 bases each). The CDR3 has 17 amino acids. Trimming took off 0 bases at V and 3 bases at J, with 16 bases between the two ends. Germline V gene data show CDR1 as SGHRS and CDR2 as YFSETQ.

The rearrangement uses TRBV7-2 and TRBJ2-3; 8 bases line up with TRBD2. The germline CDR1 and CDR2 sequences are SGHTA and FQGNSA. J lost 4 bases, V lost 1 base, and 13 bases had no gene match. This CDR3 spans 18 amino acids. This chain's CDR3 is CASSLDPVVRGESDTQYF. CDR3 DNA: TGTGCCAGCAGCTTAGACCCTGTTGTGCGGGGGGAGTCAGATACGCAGTATTTT.

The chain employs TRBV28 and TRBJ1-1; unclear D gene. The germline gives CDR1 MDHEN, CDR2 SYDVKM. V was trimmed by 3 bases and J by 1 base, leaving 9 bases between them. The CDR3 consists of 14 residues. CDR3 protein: CASSLGQENTEAFF. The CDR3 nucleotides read TGTGCCAGCAGTTTGGGCCAGGAGAACACTGAAGCTTTCTTT. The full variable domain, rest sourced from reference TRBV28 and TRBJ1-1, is DVKVTQSSRYLVKRTGEKVFLECVQDMDHENMFWYRQDPGLGLRLIYFSYDVKMKEKGDIPEGYSVSREKKERFSLILESASTNQTSMYLCASSLGQENTEAFFGQGTRLTVV.

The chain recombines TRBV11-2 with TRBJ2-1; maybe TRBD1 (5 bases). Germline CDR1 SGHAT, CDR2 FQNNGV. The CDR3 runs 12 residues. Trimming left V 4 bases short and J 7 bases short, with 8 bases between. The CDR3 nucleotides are TGTGCCAGCAGCTCCAGGGTAAATGAGCAGTTCTTC. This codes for CASSSRVNEQFF.

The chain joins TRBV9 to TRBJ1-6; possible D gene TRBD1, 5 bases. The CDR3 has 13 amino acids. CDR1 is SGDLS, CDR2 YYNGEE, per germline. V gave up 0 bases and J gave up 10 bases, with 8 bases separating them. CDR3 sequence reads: CASSVEGRSPLHF. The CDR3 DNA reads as TGTGCCAGCAGCGTAGAGGGACGGTCACCCCTCCACTTT.

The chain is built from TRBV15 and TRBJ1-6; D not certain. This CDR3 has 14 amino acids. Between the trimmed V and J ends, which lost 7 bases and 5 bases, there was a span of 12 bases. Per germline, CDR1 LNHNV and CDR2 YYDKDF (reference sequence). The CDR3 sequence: CATTVGRDNSPLHF. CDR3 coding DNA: TGTGCCACCACAGTTGGGAGGGATAATTCACCCCTCCACTTT.

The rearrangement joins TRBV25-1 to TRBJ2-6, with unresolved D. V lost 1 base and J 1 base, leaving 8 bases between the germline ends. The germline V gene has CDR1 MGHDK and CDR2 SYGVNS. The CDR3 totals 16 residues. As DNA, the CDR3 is TGTGCCAGCAGTGAATTGCGGCAGTCTGGGGCCAACGTCCTGACTTTC. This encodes CASSELRQSGANVLTF.

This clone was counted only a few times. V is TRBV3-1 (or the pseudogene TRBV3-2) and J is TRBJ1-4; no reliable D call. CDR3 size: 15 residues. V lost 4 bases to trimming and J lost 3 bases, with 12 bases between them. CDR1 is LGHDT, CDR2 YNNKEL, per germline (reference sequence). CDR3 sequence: CASSLERGSNEKLFF. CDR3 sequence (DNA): TGTGCCAGCAGCCTCGAACGAGGTTCTAATGAAAAACTGTTTTTT.

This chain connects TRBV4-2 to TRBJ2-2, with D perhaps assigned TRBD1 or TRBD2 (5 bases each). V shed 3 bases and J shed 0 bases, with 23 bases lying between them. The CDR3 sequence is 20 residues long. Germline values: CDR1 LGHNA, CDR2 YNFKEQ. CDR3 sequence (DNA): TGTGCCAGCAGCCAGGGGGTAAGCTTTTATCCCTCTCCGAACACCGGGGAGCTGTTTTTT. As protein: CASSQGVSFYPSPNTGELFF.

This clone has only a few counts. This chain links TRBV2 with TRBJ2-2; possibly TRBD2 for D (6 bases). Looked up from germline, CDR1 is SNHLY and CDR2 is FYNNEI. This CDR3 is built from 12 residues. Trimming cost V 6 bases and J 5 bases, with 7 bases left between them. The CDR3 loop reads CASRGGTGELFF. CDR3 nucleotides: TGTGCCAGCAGGGGGGGAACCGGGGAGCTGTTTTTT.

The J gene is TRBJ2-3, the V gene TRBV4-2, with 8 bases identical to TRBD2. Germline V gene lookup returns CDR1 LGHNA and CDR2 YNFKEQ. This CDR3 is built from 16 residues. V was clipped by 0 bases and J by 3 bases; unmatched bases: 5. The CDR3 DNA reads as TGTGCCAGCAGCCAAGAGGATCGGGGGGGAACAGATACGCAGTATTTT. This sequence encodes CASSQEDRGGTDTQYF.

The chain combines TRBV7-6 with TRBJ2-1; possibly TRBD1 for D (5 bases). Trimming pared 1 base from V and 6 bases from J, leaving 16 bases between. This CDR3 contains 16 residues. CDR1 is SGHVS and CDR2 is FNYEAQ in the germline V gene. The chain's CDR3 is CASSLERRVISNEQFF. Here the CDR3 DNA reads TGTGCCAGCAGCTTAGAGCGCAGGGTAATTTCCAATGAGCAGTTCTTC. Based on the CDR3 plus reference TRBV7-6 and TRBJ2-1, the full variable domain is GAGVSQSPRYKVTKRGQDVALRCDPISGHVSLYWYRQALGQGPEFLTYFNYEAQQDKSGLPNDRFSAERPEGSISTLTIQRTEQRDSAMYRCASSLERRVISNEQFFGPGTRLTVL.

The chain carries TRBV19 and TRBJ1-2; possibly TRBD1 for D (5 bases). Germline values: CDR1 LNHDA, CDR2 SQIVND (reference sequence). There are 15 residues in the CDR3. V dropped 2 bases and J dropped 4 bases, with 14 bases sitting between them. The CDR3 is CASSIQVWGSYGYTF. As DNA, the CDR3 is TGTGCCAGTAGTATACAAGTGTGGGGGTCCTATGGCTACACCTTC.

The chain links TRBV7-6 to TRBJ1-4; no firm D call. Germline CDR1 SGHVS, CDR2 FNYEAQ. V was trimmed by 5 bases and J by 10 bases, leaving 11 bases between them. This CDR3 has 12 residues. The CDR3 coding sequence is TGTGCCAGCAGCACCCCTCGGGGAAAACTGTTTTTT. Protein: CASSTPRGKLFF.

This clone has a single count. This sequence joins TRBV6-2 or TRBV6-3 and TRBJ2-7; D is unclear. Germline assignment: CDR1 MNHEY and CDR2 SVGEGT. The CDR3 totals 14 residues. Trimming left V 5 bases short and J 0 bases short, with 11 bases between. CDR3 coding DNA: TGTGCCAGCAGTGACCGGACGGGCTCCTACGAGCAGTACTTC. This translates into CASSDRTGSYEQYF.

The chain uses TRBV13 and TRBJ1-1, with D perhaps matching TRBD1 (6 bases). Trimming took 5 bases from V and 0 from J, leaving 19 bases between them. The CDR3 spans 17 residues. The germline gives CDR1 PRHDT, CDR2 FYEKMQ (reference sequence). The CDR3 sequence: CASSLPSDRVMNTEAFF. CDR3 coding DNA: TGTGCCAGCAGCCTCCCATCGGACAGAGTAATGAACACTGAAGCTTTCTTT.

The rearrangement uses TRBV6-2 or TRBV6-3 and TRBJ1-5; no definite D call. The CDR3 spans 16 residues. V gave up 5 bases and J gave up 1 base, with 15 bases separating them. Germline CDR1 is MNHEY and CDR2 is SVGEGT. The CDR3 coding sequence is TGTGCCAGCAGTGACTTCAAGGTGACGAGCAATCAGCCCCAGCATTTT. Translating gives CASSDFKVTSNQPQHF.

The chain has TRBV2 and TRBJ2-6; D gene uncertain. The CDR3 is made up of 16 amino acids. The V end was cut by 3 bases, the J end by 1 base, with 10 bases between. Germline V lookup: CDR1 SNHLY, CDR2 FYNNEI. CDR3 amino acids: CASSEDTISGANVLTF. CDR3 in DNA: TGTGCCAGCAGTGAGGATACCATTTCTGGGGCCAACGTCCTGACTTTC.

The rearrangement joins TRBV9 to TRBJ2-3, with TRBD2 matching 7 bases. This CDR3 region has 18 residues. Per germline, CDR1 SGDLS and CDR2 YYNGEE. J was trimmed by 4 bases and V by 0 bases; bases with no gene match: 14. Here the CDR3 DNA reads TGTGCCAGCAGCGTAGTTTACCCGGGCGGGAGCGGCTCAGATACGCAGTATTTT. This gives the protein CASSVVYPGGSGSDTQYF.

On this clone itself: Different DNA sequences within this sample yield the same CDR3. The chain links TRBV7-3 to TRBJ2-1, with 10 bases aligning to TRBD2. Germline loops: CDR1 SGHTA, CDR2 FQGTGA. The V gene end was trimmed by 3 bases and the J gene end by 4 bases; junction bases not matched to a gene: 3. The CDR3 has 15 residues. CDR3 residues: CASSLLAGGYNEQFF. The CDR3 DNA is TGTGCCAGCAGCTTGTTAGCGGGAGGTTACAATGAGCAGTTCTTC.

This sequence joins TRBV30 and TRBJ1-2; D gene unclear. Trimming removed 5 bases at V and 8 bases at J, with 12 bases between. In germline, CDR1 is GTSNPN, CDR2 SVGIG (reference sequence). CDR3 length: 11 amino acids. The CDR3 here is CAWGPGPGYTF. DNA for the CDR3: TGTGCCTGGGGGCCTGGCCCAGGCTACACCTTC.

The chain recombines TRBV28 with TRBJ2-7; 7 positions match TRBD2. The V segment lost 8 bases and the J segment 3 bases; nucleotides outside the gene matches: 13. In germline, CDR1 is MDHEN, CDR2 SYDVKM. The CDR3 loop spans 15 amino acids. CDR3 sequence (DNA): TGTGCCAGCGGAATACGCGGGGGATGGAACTACGAGCAGTACTTC. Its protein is CASGIRGGWNYEQYF.

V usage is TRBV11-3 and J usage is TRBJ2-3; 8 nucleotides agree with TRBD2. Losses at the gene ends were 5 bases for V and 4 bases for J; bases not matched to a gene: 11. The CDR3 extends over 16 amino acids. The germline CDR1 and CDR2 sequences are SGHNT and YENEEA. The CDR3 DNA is TGTGCCAGCAGCCCCGGGTTGCGGGAGGCCCCAGATACGCAGTATTTT. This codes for CASSPGLREAPDTQYF.

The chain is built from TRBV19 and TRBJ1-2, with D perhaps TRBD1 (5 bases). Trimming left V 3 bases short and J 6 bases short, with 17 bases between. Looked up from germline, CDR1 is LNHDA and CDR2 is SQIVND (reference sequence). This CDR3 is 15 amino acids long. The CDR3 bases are TGTGCCAGTAGTATCCGGGACGGCGGGTTTGATGGCTACACCTTC. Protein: CASSIRDGGFDGYTF.

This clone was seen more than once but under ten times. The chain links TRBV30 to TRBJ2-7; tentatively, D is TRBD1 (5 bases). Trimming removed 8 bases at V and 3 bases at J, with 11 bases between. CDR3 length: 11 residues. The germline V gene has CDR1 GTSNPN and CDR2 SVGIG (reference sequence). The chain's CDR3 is CAGHAGYEQYF. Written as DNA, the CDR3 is TGTGCCGGACATGCTGGCTACGAGCAGTACTTC. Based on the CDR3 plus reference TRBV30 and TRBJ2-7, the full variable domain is SQTIHQWPATLVQPVGSPLSLECTVEGTSNPNLYWYRQAAGRGLQLLFYSVGIGQISSEVPQNLSASRPQDRQFILSSKKLLLSDSGFYLCAGHAGYEQYFGPGTRLTVT.

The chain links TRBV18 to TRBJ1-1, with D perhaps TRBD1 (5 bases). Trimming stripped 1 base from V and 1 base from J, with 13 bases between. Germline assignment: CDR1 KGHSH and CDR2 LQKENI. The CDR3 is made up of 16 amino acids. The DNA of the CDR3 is TGTGCCAGCTCACCACGCGCGGGCGGGGCGAACACTGAAGCTTTCTTT. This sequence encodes CASSPRAGGANTEAFF.

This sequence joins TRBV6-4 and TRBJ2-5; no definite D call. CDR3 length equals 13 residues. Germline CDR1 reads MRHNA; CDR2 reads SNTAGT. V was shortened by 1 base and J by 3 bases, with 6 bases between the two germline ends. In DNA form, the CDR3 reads TGTGCCAGCAGTGACTTTGCAGAAGAGACCCAGTACTTC. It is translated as CASSDFAEETQYF.

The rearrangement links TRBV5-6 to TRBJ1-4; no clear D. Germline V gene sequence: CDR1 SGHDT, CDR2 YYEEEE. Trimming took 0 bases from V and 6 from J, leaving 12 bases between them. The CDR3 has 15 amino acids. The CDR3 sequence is CASSLVAQRDEKLFF. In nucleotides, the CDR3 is TGTGCCAGCAGCTTGGTGGCCCAACGGGATGAAAAACTGTTTTTT. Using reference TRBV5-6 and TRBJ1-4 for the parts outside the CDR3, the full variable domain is DAGVTQSPTHLIKTRGQQVTLRCSPKSGHDTVSWYQQALGQGPQFIFQYYEEEERQRGNFPDRFSGHQFPNYSSELNVNALLLGDSALYLCASSLVAQRDEKLFFGSGTQLSVL.